One and the same sample provided the 2 T cell receptor beta chains below, sequenced in a study of tumor-infiltrating lymphocytes in primary liver carcinoma. Production of TCR beta cDNA used around 0.45 ug total RNA together with a constant-region primer. Library construction for TCR beta comprised three nested multiplex PCR rounds performed with slightly modified ARM-PCR. The first two PCR rounds used TRBV1-TRBV30 forward primers with a C-beta reverse primer, 9 to 11 cycles each. TCRdb itself ran the multiplex PCR reads through MiXCR, one entry per CDR3 protein. Of fewer than 200,000 distinct CDR3 sequences listed, roughly 80% are singletons. Unsorted bulk tissue of about 19-33 mg yielded co-extracted RNA and DNA. The sequenced sample was tumor tissue from primary liver carcinoma. These receptors came from a man aged 40-50 years with primary liver carcinoma and hepatitis B virus infection.

Remarks on this clonotype: An end of the junction does not agree with germline; a read error may underlie this. The V gene is TRBV10-1, the J gene TRBJ2-3; D may match TRBD1 or TRBD2 (5 bases each). Per germline, CDR1 WNHNN and CDR2 SYGVQD (reference sequence). The CDR3 extends over 16 amino acids. CDR3 loop: CVSIERGRGSTDTQYF. In DNA form, the CDR3 reads TGCGTCAGCATTGAGCGAGGACGGGGCTCCACAGATACGCAGTATTTT.

Regarding this clonotype: As the CDR3 is not closed by the conserved phenylalanine or tryptophan, this likely results from a read error. J is TRBJ2-5 and V is TRBV29-1, with D possibly TRBD2 on 6 matching bases. The germline V gene has CDR1 SQVTM and CDR2 ANQGSEA. The CDR3 runs to 11 residues. V lost 7 bases to trimming and J lost 8 bases, with 14 bases between them. DNA of the CDR3: TGCAGCGCCACGCCGGGGGAAACCCAGTACATC. Encoded protein: CSATPGETQYI.